This entry is about one T cell receptor beta chain. As yet, its antigen is unknown. Germline CDR1 reads LNHDA; CDR2 reads SQIVND (reference sequence). V shed 1 base, J shed 2 bases, and the junction held 5 bases outside the gene matches. This CDR3 spans 16 amino acids. This sample was included in a study of shared clonotypes between healthy human individuals. Study results and caveats: A reduction in generation probabilities was seen for non-shared clonotypes relative to those shared by all four donors.

TCRdb's table, derived via immunoSEQ multiplex PCR, lists solely in-frame clones and lacks some. The sample carries about 2.4 million clones, approximately 93% recorded once. This TCR was sampled from a man between 18 and 29 years old in good health. Some clones in this sample may be carry-over from other donors' samples. The J gene is TRBJ2-7, the V gene TRBV19; 10 bases match TRBD2. Sequenced sample: naive CD4+ T cells from PBMCs. The subset denotes: CD45RA+ positively selected. In DNA, the CDR3 is TGTGCCAGTAGTATAGGATGGACTAGCGGAACCTACGAGCAGTACTTC. Its translation is CASSIGWTSGTYEQYF.